Given below is one T cell receptor (beta chain) in context. Its antigen is unidentified. These data originate in a study of T cell responses to AZD1222 COVID-19 vaccine. Study results and limitations: CD4 TCRs associated with vaccination spanned spike, dominating at 160-218 and 743-854. The reported proportion of spike-specific TCRs targeting unmutated variant regions was nearly half.

This CDR3 has 13 residues. V lost 4 bases and J lost 4, with 10 bases in between. Germline V gene data show CDR1 as LGHDT and CDR2 as YNNKEL (reference sequence). Produced via immunoSEQ multiplex PCR; TCRdb's table is partial and in-frame only. The table has 250,000 to 300,000 clones, about 94% seen once; the top ten hold around 0.6%. The V call is TRBV3-1 (or the pseudogene TRBV3-2), the J call TRBJ1-2; D is undetermined. Material: peripheral blood, obtained 28 days after the second AZD1222 dose. This receptor was taken from an adult who received the AZD1222 COVID-19 vaccine. CDR3 protein: CASSPGPSYGYTF. Here the CDR3 DNA reads TGTGCCAGCAGCCCCGGACCGAGCTATGGCTACACCTTC.